Presented here are 12 T cell receptor beta chains from one specimen sequenced in a study of cytomegalovirus exposure and HLA in healthy donors. Both 60 Vbeta primers and 13 Jbeta primers went into the PCR. Clones were sequenced by immunoSEQ multiplex PCR, and TCRdb holds only the in-frame ones, with some missing. The sample has 85,000 to 120,000 clones, just over 70% seen once. What was sequenced was PBMCs. The receptors derive from a boy aged 5 to 17 in good health and CMV-seronegative.

The genes are TRBV30 and TRBJ1-2; 7 bases map to TRBD1. CDR1 and CDR2 from the germline V gene are GTSNPN and SVGIG (reference sequence). J was trimmed by 3 bases and V by 4 bases; bases with no gene match: 2. CDR3 length equals 12 residues. The CDR3 loop reads CAWTGGYYGYTF. CDR3 in DNA: TGTGCCTGGACAGGGGGATACTATGGCTACACCTTC.

The chain joins TRBV5-1 to TRBJ2-3, with 7 bases aligning to TRBD2. Germline CDR1 SGHRS, CDR2 YFSETQ. The V gene end was trimmed by 4 bases and the J gene end by 2 bases; junction bases not matched to a gene: 10. CDR3 size: 16 residues. CDR3 coding DNA: TGCGCCAGCAGCGGGGGACTAAACGACTACACAGATACGCAGTATTTT. It specifies CASSGGLNDYTDTQYF.

This chain joins TRBV6-5 and TRBJ2-6; 7 bases are shared with TRBD1. The germline V gene has CDR1 MNHEY and CDR2 SVGAGI. CDR3 size: 15 residues. The V gene end was trimmed by 7 bases and the J gene end by 3 bases; junction bases not matched to a gene: 6. CDR3: CASTETGNGANVLTF. The CDR3 region has the DNA TGTGCCAGCACCGAGACAGGGAATGGGGCCAACGTCCTGACTTTC.

The V call is TRBV5-1, the J call TRBJ1-2; TRBD1 matches at 8 bases. Trimming at V came to 1 base and at J to 3 bases, leaving 5 bases not matched to a gene. Germline lookup yields CDR1 SGHRS and CDR2 YFSETQ. The CDR3 covers 15 residues. This chain's CDR3 is CASSLKQGADYGYTF. CDR3 in DNA: TGCGCCAGCAGCTTGAAGCAGGGGGCTGACTATGGCTACACCTTC.

The chain couples TRBV6-1 to TRBJ1-5; D uncertain. In germline, CDR1 is MNHNS, CDR2 SASEGT. This CDR3 is built from 13 residues. V dropped 7 bases and J dropped 2 bases, with 9 bases sitting between them. The CDR3 sequence: CASNSIGNQPQHF. The CDR3 region has the DNA TGTGCCAGCAACTCGATCGGCAATCAGCCCCAGCATTTT.

The chain is built from TRBV29-1 and TRBJ2-7, with 7 bases aligning to TRBD2. This CDR3 spans 13 amino acids. V lost 6 bases, J lost 3 bases, and 8 bases stayed unmatched. The V gene's germline CDR1 is SQVTM and CDR2 ANQGSEA. CDR3 sequence (DNA): TGCAGCGTCGCGGGGGTCACGGGCTACGAGCAGTACTTC. Protein product: CSVAGVTGYEQYF.

This clone was observed a few times. The chain uses TRBV5-1 and TRBJ1-1; 7 bases line up with TRBD1. The CDR3 has 15 residues. Trimming took 4 bases from V and 4 from J; bases not matched to a gene: 10. Germline V gene data show CDR1 as SGHRS and CDR2 as YFSETQ. CDR3 DNA: TGCGCCAGCAGCCCCGGACAGGCCAAGGCCACTGAAGCTTTCTTT. This encodes CASSPGQAKATEAFF.

J is TRBJ2-2 and V is TRBV7-9; 10 bases map to TRBD1. V trimming: 5 bases; J trimming: 7 bases; junction bases outside the gene matches: 10. The CDR3 contains 16 residues. The germline CDR1 and CDR2 sequences are SEHNR and FQNEAQ (reference sequence). CDR3 loop: CASSRKTGGYGGELFF. The CDR3 DNA reads as TGTGCCAGCAGCCGAAAGACAGGGGGCTATGGCGGGGAGCTGTTTTTT.

This clone was detected a few times. This chain joins TRBV6-4 and TRBJ2-2; 8 nucleotides agree with TRBD1. The V gene end was trimmed by 8 bases and the J gene end by 5 bases; junction bases not matched to a gene: 7. Germline values: CDR1 MRHNA, CDR2 SNTAGT. CDR3 length: 14 amino acids. The CDR3 DNA reads as TGTGCCAGCGCTCAGGGGGCTGAAACCGGGGAGCTGTTTTTT. The encoded protein is CASAQGAETGELFF.

The V and J genes are TRBV2 and TRBJ2-7; unclear D gene. CDR1 is SNHLY and CDR2 is FYNNEI in the germline V gene. The CDR3 is 13 amino acids. Trimming pared 4 bases from V and 6 bases from J, leaving 13 bases between. CDR3 loop: CASSVVRVGEQYF. The CDR3 DNA reads as TGTGCCAGCAGTGTCGTCCGGGTTGGCGAGCAGTACTTC.

The chain combines TRBV5-6 with TRBJ2-3; D is uncertain. The CDR3 consists of 14 residues. V shed 4 bases and J shed 2 bases, with 11 bases lying between them. The germline CDR1 and CDR2 sequences are SGHDT and YYEEEE. This CDR3 reads CASSLGPLTDTQYF. The CDR3, as DNA: TGTGCCAGCAGCCTTGGGCCCCTCACAGATACGCAGTATTTT.

The V call is TRBV6-5, the J call TRBJ2-1, with 8 positions matching TRBD2. J was trimmed by 4 bases and V by 5 bases; bases with no gene match: 7. CDR1 is MNHEY and CDR2 is SVGAGI in the germline V gene. This CDR3 has 15 amino acids. The CDR3 region is CASSPLAGLYNEQFF. The CDR3 DNA is TGTGCCAGCAGTCCGCTAGCGGGCCTTTACAATGAGCAGTTCTTC.